In this sample, the clone carrying this T cell receptor (beta chain) turned up a few times. This entry is derived from a study of blood T cell repertoires in COVID-19. CDR1 is SGDLS, CDR2 YYNGEE, per germline. This CDR3 is built from 15 residues. J lost 0 bases, V lost 3 bases, and 3 bases had no gene match. Authors' analysis steps: Amplifying reference gene primers gave estimates of nucleated cell counts. Sequencing was performed with immunoSEQ multiplex PCR; in TCRdb, only in-frame clones are kept and a portion is missing. That table furnishes V, J and clone size, whereas the DNA furnished D and trimming. The table lists approximately 50,000 clones, approximately 88% of them singletons.

This clonotype originated in a man between 70 and 80 years old with active COVID-19. The rearrangement links TRBV9 to TRBJ2-1; 7 bases are shared with TRBD1. The sequenced material came from peripheral blood. The CDR3 loop reads CASSATGSSYNEQFF. The CDR3 DNA reads as TGTGCCAGCAGCGCGACAGGGAGCTCCTACAATGAGCAGTTCTTC.